This TCR beta chain was sequenced for a study of blood T cell repertoires in COVID-19. The wider study: From the United States, Italy and Spain came samples of acute and convalescent COVID-19. PBMCs, B-cell-depleted T cells, or T cells were the source of the cDNA or gDNA that made up the material.

It was during active infection that Seattle patients were enrolled and then longitudinally followed. Original analysis: Amplification of reference gene primers was used by the study to estimate nucleated cell counts. Assay used: immunoSEQ multiplex PCR; TCRdb lists only in-frame clones, some missing. The V and J calls and clone size come from that table; D and trimming were worked out from the DNA. Among some 190,000 clones listed, about 85% were seen once. The CDR3 sequence is 14 residues long. Germline V gives CDR1 MNHEY, CDR2 SMNVEV (reference sequence). Trimming took 5 bases from V and 7 from J, leaving 12 bases between them.

The J gene is TRBJ1-6, the V gene TRBV27; D remains ambiguous. The sequencing input was peripheral blood. This clonotype was sampled from an older person with COVID-19, enrolled during active disease. This CDR3 reads CASSIQTSNSPLHF. CDR3 DNA sequence: TGTGCCAGCAGTATACAGACGAGCAATTCACCCCTCCACTTT.